The 17 T cell receptor beta chains below all came from one sample that was sequenced in a study of T cells in Graves' hyperthyroidism and ophthalmopathy. The TCR beta CDR3 regions underwent amplification using RNA transcripts as the source. The HTBI primer set served for first-round RT-PCR of the TCR CDR3. TCRdb reprocessed the multiplex PCR reads with MiXCR, giving one entry per CDR3 protein. The table lists under 450,000 distinct CDR3 sequences, around 16% of them singletons. The sample comprised blood. All receptors derive from a woman aged 18-35 years with Graves' hyperthyroidism.

Only a few counts were recorded for this clonotype. The chain uses TRBV5-5 and TRBJ2-1; TRBD2 is a possible D gene (7 bases). Trimming stripped 0 bases from V and 6 bases from J, with 13 bases between. The CDR3 is 15 residues long. The germline V gene encodes CDR1 SGHKS and CDR2 YYEKEE (reference sequence). The CDR3 nucleotides read TGTGCCAGCAGCTTGGGGGGGGGGGCCGTCAATGAGCAGTTCTTC. It encodes CASSLGGGAVNEQFF.

This chain links TRBV7-2 with TRBJ2-3; 11 positions match TRBD2. The length of the CDR3 is 19 residues. Trimming cost V 5 bases and J 0 bases; bases outside gene matches: 13. Looked up from germline, CDR1 is SGHTA and CDR2 is FQGNSA. CDR3 nucleotide sequence: TGTGCCAGCAGCCGAACGACTAGCGGGGTGGGAACTAGCACAGATACGCAGTATTTT. Encoded protein: CASSRTTSGVGTSTDTQYF.

This clonotype was seen at least ten times. The CDR3 reads CASSSTGTSGTDTQYF. CDR3 DNA sequence: TGTGCCAGCAGCTCCACCGGGACTAGCGGCACAGATACGCAGTATTTT. The V and J genes are TRBV11-3 and TRBJ2-3; 10 positions match TRBD2. J lost 1 base, V lost 4 bases, and 5 bases had no gene match. Germline V gene lookup returns CDR1 SGHNT and CDR2 YENEEA. The CDR3 extends over 16 amino acids.

This clonotype appeared many times. This chain connects TRBV3-1 to TRBJ2-2, with D possibly matching TRBD2 (5 bases). CDR1 and CDR2 from the germline V gene are LGHDT and YNNKEL (reference sequence). Trimming removed 3 bases at V and 6 bases at J, with 5 bases between. The CDR3 spans 12 residues. The CDR3 protein is CASSQGAGELFF. The CDR3 DNA reads TGTGCCAGCAGCCAGGGAGCCGGGGAGCTGTTTTTT.

This clonotype was seen a handful of times. The V gene is TRBV14, the J gene TRBJ1-2; the D gene is possibly TRBD1 (5 bases). V was shortened by 2 bases and J by 0 bases, with 16 bases between the two germline ends. CDR1 SGHDN and CDR2 FVKESK come from the germline V gene. The CDR3 runs to 17 residues. The CDR3 reads CASSQFPRTLTNYGYTF. CDR3 sequence (DNA): TGTGCCAGCAGCCAATTTCCCCGGACACTTACTAACTATGGCTACACCTTC.

This clonotype was recorded at least ten times. V and J are TRBV6-1 and TRBJ2-7, with D perhaps TRBD2 (6 bases). Per germline, CDR1 MNHNS and CDR2 SASEGT. Trimming took off 5 bases at V and 3 bases at J, with 14 bases between the two ends. This CDR3 is 14 amino acids long. CDR3 coding DNA: TGTGCCAGCAGTTTCCGACTAGGCAACTACGAGCAGTACTTC. Its protein is CASSFRLGNYEQYF.

This clonotype was seen repeatedly, ten times or more. CDR3 in amino acids: CASSFSPTGGGGGGGGPQHF. As DNA, the CDR3 is TGTGCCAGCAGTTTCAGTCCGACAGGGGGGGGGGGGGGCGGGGGTGGGCCCCAGCATTTT. The chain combines TRBV12-3 or TRBV12-4 with TRBJ1-5, with 9 bases lining up with TRBD1. The CDR3 has 20 amino acids. The V segment lost 3 bases and the J segment 9 bases; nucleotides outside the gene matches: 24.

The chain joins TRBV12-3 or TRBV12-4 to TRBJ1-1, with TRBD1 matching 7 bases. The CDR3 is made up of 14 amino acids. Trimming took 3 bases from V and 2 from J; bases not matched to a gene: 3. The CDR3 spells CASSLGQRNTEAFF. DNA for the CDR3: TGTGCCAGCAGTTTGGGACAGAGAAACACTGAAGCTTTCTTT.

This chain joins TRBV7-2 and TRBJ2-2; D may be TRBD1 or TRBD2 (5 bases each). The germline gives CDR1 SGHTA, CDR2 FQGNSA. The CDR3 sequence is 14 residues long. V lost 3 bases, J lost 6 bases, and 11 bases lay in between. Written as DNA, the CDR3 is TGTGCCAGCAGCTTCGGGGCGCTCCCCGGGGAGCTGTTTTTT. Translation: CASSFGALPGELFF.

In its sample, this clonotype was seen many times. The CDR3 DNA is TGCAGCGTTGTGGTCAGGGCGGGTGTGAACACTGAAGCTTTCTTT. Protein sequence: CSVVVRAGVNTEAFF. The V call is TRBV29-1, the J call TRBJ1-1; a possible D gene is TRBD1 (5 bases). Trimming removed 4 bases at V and 0 bases at J, with 15 bases between. The CDR3 runs 15 residues. Germline loops: CDR1 SQVTM, CDR2 ANQGSEA.

This clonotype was picked up many times. V and J are TRBV27 and TRBJ2-7, with a weak D call TRBD1 (5 bases). Trimming took 5 bases from V and 2 from J, leaving 16 bases between them. Per germline, CDR1 MNHEY and CDR2 SMNVEV (reference sequence). The CDR3 length is 15 residues. The CDR3 loop reads CASSPRTNRPYEQYF. CDR3 nucleotide sequence: TGTGCCAGCAGTCCCCGGACAAACCGGCCCTACGAGCAGTACTTC.

There are many counts of this clonotype. This CDR3 reads CASSQDVGQVTEAFF. CDR3 nucleotides: TGTGCCAGCAGCCAAGACGTGGGGCAGGTTACTGAAGCTTTCTTT. The V gene is TRBV3-1, the J gene TRBJ1-1; a weak D match, TRBD1 (5 bases). V gave up 0 bases and J gave up 5 bases, with 13 bases separating them. The CDR3 has 15 residues. Germline assignment: CDR1 LGHDT and CDR2 YNNKEL (reference sequence).

This clonotype was counted only a few times. The chain employs TRBV5-1 and TRBJ1-4, with D tentatively TRBD1 (6 bases). The CDR3 is 14 residues long. From germline, CDR1 is SGHRS and CDR2 YFSETQ. V lost 3 bases to trimming and J lost 6 bases, with 12 bases between them. CDR3 in amino acids: CASSSGHLDEKLFF. CDR3 nucleotides: TGCGCCAGCAGCTCGGGACACCTTGATGAAAAACTGTTTTTT.

The table lists this clonotype with many counts. This chain uses TRBV12-3 or TRBV12-4 with TRBJ1-1, with D unresolved. The CDR3 totals 12 residues. Trimming took 5 bases from V and 10 from J, leaving 14 bases between them. The CDR3 loop is CASSPGRQGAFF. The CDR3 nucleotides are TGTGCCAGCAGTCCAGGACGGCAAGGAGCTTTCTTT.

The chain links TRBV4-1 to TRBJ2-7; perhaps TRBD2 as D (5 bases). Germline V CDR1 and CDR2: MGHRA, YSYEKL. CDR3 length equals 15 residues. V was shortened by 3 bases and J by 2 bases, with 14 bases between the two germline ends. CDR3 DNA sequence: TGCGCCAGCAGCCACCTTTCCGGGATGACCTACGAGCAGTACTTC. Its protein is CASSHLSGMTYEQYF.

This clonotype was seen a handful of times. J is TRBJ2-7 and V is TRBV7-2; D may be TRBD1 (6 bases). This CDR3 spans 14 amino acids. The germline gives CDR1 SGHTA, CDR2 FQGNSA. Trimming took 2 bases from V and 1 from J, leaving 9 bases between them. The DNA for the CDR3 is TGTGCCAGCAGCTTAATTCAGGGGTCCTACGAGCAGTACTTC. Translated: CASSLIQGSYEQYF.

This clonotype was seen repeatedly, ten times or more. This chain links TRBV28 with TRBJ1-4, with unresolved D. CDR1 and CDR2 (germline): MDHEN, SYDVKM. V was clipped by 4 bases and J by 7 bases, with 16 bases between them. The CDR3 has 15 residues. The CDR3 nucleotides read TGTGCCAGCAGTTCGCTGACGGAGATGGGTGAAAAACTGTTTTTT. Translated, it gives CASSSLTEMGEKLFF.